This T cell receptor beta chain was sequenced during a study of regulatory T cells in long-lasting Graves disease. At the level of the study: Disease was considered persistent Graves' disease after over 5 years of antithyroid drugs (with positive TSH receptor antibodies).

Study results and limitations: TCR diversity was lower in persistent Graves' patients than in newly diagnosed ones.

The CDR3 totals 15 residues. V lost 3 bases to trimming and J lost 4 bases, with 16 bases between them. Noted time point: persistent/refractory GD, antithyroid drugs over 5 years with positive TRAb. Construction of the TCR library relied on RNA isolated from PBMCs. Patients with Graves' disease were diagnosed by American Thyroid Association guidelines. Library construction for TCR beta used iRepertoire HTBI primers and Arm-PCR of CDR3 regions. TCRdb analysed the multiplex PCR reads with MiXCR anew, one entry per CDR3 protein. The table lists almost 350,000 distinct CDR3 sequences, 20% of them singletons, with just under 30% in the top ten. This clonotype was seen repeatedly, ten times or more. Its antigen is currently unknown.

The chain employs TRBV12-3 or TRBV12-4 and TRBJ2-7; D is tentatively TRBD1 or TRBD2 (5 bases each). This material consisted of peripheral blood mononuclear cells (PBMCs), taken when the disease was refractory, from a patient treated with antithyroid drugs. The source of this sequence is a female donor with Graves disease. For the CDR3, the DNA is TGTGCCAGCAGTTTTAGTTCGGGACCATTATACGAGCAGTACTTC. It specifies CASSFSSGPLYEQYF.